These T cell receptor beta chains were read from a single sample in a study of OX40 agonist ivuxolimab in advanced cancers. Generated by immunoSEQ multiplex PCR, the TCRdb table keeps only in-frame clones and is missing some. The profile shows 20,000 to 25,000 clones, 65% to 90% of them singletons. Sequenced material: CD4+ or CD8+ T cells sorted from blood, taken in a trial of the OX40 agonist ivuxolimab. These receptors came from an adult with an advanced solid tumor such as melanoma, head and neck, liver or kidney cancer. Both conserved end residues are part of each CDR3. The D gene is left open where the match is weak. Clone size is given for some rows only: seen once, a few or many times, or a class if the clone is expanded.

d_call,j_call,v_call,clone_size,cdr3_aa,cdr3_nt
TRBD2,TRBJ2-1,TRBV7-3,-,CASSSPGTSNEQFF,TGTGCCAGCAGCTCCCCCGGGACTAGCAATGAGCAGTTCTTC
-,TRBJ1-3,TRBV9,-,CASSVGLGSGNTIYF,TGTGCCAGCAGCGTAGGACTCGGCTCTGGAAACACCATATATTTT
-,TRBJ2-5,TRBV5-4,-,CASSLEGPQETQYF,TGTGCCAGCAGCTTGGAAGGGCCCCAGGAGACCCAGTACTTC
TRBD2,TRBJ2-1,TRBV29-1,-,CSVLGGSTYNEQFF,TGCAGCGTCTTGGGCGGGAGCACCTACAATGAGCAGTTCTTC
-,TRBJ2-7,TRBV21-1,-,CASSPRTTSYEQYF,TGTGCCAGCAGCCCCCGGACGACCTCCTACGAGCAGTACTTC
-,TRBJ2-3,TRBV21-1,-,CASSKAIGRQKAQYF,TGTGCCAGCAGCAAAGCGATCGGGCGCCAGAAGGCGCAGTATTTT
-,TRBJ1-4,TRBV29-1,-,CSGGFGNEKLFF,TGCAGCGGGGGGTTTGGTAATGAAAAACTGTTTTTT
-,TRBJ1-1,TRBV5-6,-,CASSLGRQLNTEAFF,TGTGCCAGCAGCTTGGGTCGCCAGTTGAACACTGAAGCTTTCTTT
-,TRBJ2-6,TRBV7-2,-,CASSEASRRQSRANVLTF,TGTGCCAGCAGCGAAGCGTCCAGACGACAAAGTCGGGCCAACGTCCTGACTTTC
TRBD1,TRBJ2-5,TRBV13,-,CASSLGDRDRGAQYF,TGTGCCAGCAGCTTAGGTGACAGGGACCGGGGCGCCCAGTACTTC
TRBD2,TRBJ2-5,TRBV5-8,-,CASTRSGTSGETQYF,TGTGCCAGCACCAGATCCGGGACTAGCGGAGAGACCCAGTACTTC
TRBD2,TRBJ2-7,TRBV19,-,CASSMGGLAAYEQYF,TGTGCCAGTAGTATGGGGGGACTAGCGGCCTACGAGCAGTACTTC
TRBD1,TRBJ2-2,TRBV7-2,-,CASSDGQGWTGELFF,TGTGCCAGCAGCGACGGACAGGGTTGGACCGGGGAGCTGTTTTTT
TRBD1,TRBJ2-1,TRBV5-1,once,CASSLLTGFDNEQFF,TGCGCCAGCAGCTTATTGACAGGGTTTGACAATGAGCAGTTCTTC
-,TRBJ1-1,TRBV18,-,CASSPRRRENTEAFF,TGTGCCAGCTCACCAAGGCGGAGGGAGAACACTGAAGCTTTCTTT
TRBD1,TRBJ1-5,TRBV10-1,-,CASSPRTGRNQPQHF,TGCGCCAGCAGTCCGAGGACAGGGAGGAATCAGCCCCAGCATTTT
-,TRBJ2-7,TRBV7-8,-,CASIERRVSSYEQYF,TGTGCCAGCATCGAAAGGAGGGTTTCATCCTACGAGCAGTACTTC
TRBD1,TRBJ2-1,TRBV19,once,CASRRGQGARNEQFF,TGTGCCAGTAGAAGAGGACAGGGGGCGCGAAATGAGCAGTTCTTC
-,TRBJ1-5,TRBV5-3,once,CARSLVGFNQPQHF,TGTGCCAGAAGCTTGGTTGGTTTCAATCAGCCCCAGCATTTT
-,TRBJ1-5,TRBV11-2,-,CASSLTGQGPQHF,TGTGCCAGCAGCTTAACGGGGCAGGGACCCCAGCATTTT
TRBD2,TRBJ2-3,TRBV11-3,-,CASSLGVAGAISTDTQYF,TGTGCCAGCAGCTTAGGTGTAGCGGGAGCGATTAGCACAGATACGCAGTATTTT
TRBD2,TRBJ2-7,TRBV9,-,CARTEPERLAGGPEGHLYEQYF,TGTGCCAGGACGGAACCTGAACGACTAGCGGGAGGGCCTGAGGGCCATCTATACGAGCAGTACTTC
-,TRBJ1-1,TRBV6-6,-,CASRSTRNTEAFF,TGTGCCAGCAGATCCACCAGGAACACTGAAGCTTTCTTT
-,TRBJ2-2,TRBV19,-,CASRGQLNTGELFF,TGTGCCAGTAGGGGGCAGCTTAATACCGGGGAGCTGTTTTTT
TRBD1,TRBJ1-1,TRBV5-1,once,CASSRAQGLTEAFF,TGCGCCAGCAGTCGGGCACAGGGGCTCACTGAAGCTTTCTTT
-,TRBJ2-7,TRBV5-1,-,CASSLDPQGHIPYEQYF,TGCGCCAGCAGCTTGGACCCCCAGGGCCACATCCCCTACGAGCAGTACTTC
-,TRBJ2-7,TRBV7-8,-,CASSLRASLSSYEQYF,TGTGCCAGCAGCTTACGTGCCAGCCTTAGCTCCTACGAGCAGTACTTC
-,TRBJ2-4,TRBV19,once,CASTEGANIQYF,TGTGCCAGTACTGAGGGCGCAAACATTCAGTACTTC
TRBD2,TRBJ2-1,TRBV5-5,once,CASNSFLAGSYEQFF,TGTGCCAGCAACTCGTTTCTAGCGGGGAGCTATGAGCAGTTCTTC
TRBD1,TRBJ2-7,TRBV7-8,-,CASSLVQGAPREQYF,TGTGCCAGCAGCTTAGTTCAGGGGGCCCCAAGGGAGCAGTACTTC
-,TRBJ1-1,TRBV5-4,-,CASSLPGPRTGTEAFF,TGTGCCAGCAGCCTCCCGGGCCCCCGGACGGGCACTGAAGCTTTCTTT
-,TRBJ1-2,TRBV19,-,CASSTSSHSDVGQGNGYTF,TGTGCCAGTAGTACCTCCTCTCACTCAGACGTGGGCCAGGGGAATGGCTACACCTTC
TRBD2,TRBJ2-1,TRBV9,-,CASSVGTSGVEQFF,TGTGCCAGCAGCGTGGGGACTAGCGGTGTTGAGCAGTTCTTC
-,TRBJ1-1,TRBV18,-,CASSRSVITGNTEAFF,TGTGCCAGCTCCAGGTCTGTTATTACGGGGAACACTGAAGCTTTCTTT
-,TRBJ2-7,TRBV7-2,-,CASSRNSRPYEQYF,TGTGCCAGCAGCCGAAACAGTCGGCCCTACGAGCAGTACTTC
-,TRBJ2-5,TRBV18,few,CASSPPLGEKTQYF,TGTGCCAGCTCACCACCGTTGGGGGAAAAGACCCAGTACTTC
-,TRBJ2-2,TRBV9,-,CASMRDHANTGELFF,TGTGCCAGCATGCGGGACCACGCGAACACCGGGGAGCTGTTTTTT
-,TRBJ1-6,TRBV6-5,-,CASSWTSSYNSPLHF,TGTGCCAGCAGTTGGACGAGCTCCTATAATTCACCCCTCCACTTT
-,TRBJ2-2,TRBV4-3,once,CASSQDSAGELFF,TGCGCCAGCAGCCAAGATTCGGCCGGGGAGCTGTTTTTT
TRBD1,TRBJ2-3,TRBV5-4,-,CASSPRQGSDTQYF,TGTGCCAGCAGCCCGAGACAGGGTTCAGATACGCAGTATTTT
-,TRBJ2-4,TRBV19,-,CASSIPGVAKNIQYF,TGTGCCAGTAGTATTCCCGGGGTGGCCAAAAACATTCAGTACTTC
-,TRBJ2-1,TRBV5-4,-,CASSFAGGSYNEQFF,TGTGCCAGCAGTTTTGCGGGTGGCTCCTACAATGAGCAGTTCTTC
-,TRBJ2-7,TRBV5-6,-,CASSSTGYEQYF,TGTGCCAGCAGCTCTACAGGGTACGAGCAGTACTTC
-,TRBJ2-5,TRBV5-4,-,CASSRGEAQETQYF,TGTGCCAGCAGTCGAGGAGAGGCCCAAGAGACCCAGTACTTC
-,TRBJ1-3,TRBV6-5,-,CASSYQTDSGNTIYF,TGTGCCAGCAGTTACCAGACAGACTCTGGAAACACCATATATTTT
-,TRBJ2-5,TRBV2,once,CASRGSQAETQYF,TGTGCCAGCAGGGGGTCCCAAGCCGAGACCCAGTACTTC
-,TRBJ1-4,TRBV21-1,-,CASSKDHGSERYEKLFF,TGTGCCAGCAGCAAAGACCACGGGTCGGAGAGGTATGAAAAACTGTTTTTT
-,TRBJ1-6,TRBV10-2,-,CASGSKLGNSPLHF,TGCGCCAGCGGGTCTAAGTTGGGTAATTCACCCCTCCACTTT
TRBD1,TRBJ2-2,TRBV19,-,CASSLRTGANTGELFF,TGTGCCAGTAGTTTAAGGACAGGGGCAAACACCGGGGAGCTGTTTTTT
-,TRBJ2-5,TRBV7-3,-,CASSLNPTQMTQYF,TGTGCCAGCAGCTTAAACCCTACCCAAATGACCCAGTACTTC